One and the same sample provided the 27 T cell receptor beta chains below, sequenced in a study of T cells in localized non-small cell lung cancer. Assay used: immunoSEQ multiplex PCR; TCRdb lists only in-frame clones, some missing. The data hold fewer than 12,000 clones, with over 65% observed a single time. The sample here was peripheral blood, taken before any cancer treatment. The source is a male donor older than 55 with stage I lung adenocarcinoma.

This CDR3 reads CASSSHGVALAKNIQYF. CDR3 nucleotides: TGTGCCAGCAGCTCCCACGGGGTAGCGTTAGCCAAAAACATTCAGTACTTC. The V and J genes are TRBV7-9 and TRBJ2-4; a possible D gene is TRBD2 (5 bases). Trimming took 4 bases from V and 0 from J, leaving 16 bases between them. Germline loops: CDR1 SEHNR, CDR2 FQNEAQ (reference sequence). The CDR3 is 17 amino acids.

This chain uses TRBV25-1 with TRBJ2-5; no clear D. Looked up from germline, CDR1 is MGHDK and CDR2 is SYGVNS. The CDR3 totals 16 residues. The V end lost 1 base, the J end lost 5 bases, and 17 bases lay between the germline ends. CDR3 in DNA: TGTGCCAGCAGTGAATCTGCAGTTTCGAGGCGGGAGACCCAGTACTTC. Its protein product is CASSESAVSRRETQYF.

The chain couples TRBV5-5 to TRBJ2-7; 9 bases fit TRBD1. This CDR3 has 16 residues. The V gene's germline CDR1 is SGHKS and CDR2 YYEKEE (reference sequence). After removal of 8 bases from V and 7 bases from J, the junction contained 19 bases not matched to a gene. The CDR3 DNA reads TGTGCCAGGACCCTCGGACAGGGGAAAGTATTCGCTGAGCAGTACTTC. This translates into CARTLGQGKVFAEQYF. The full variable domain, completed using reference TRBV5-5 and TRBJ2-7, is DAGVTQSPTHLIKTRGQQVTLRCSPISGHKSVSWYQQVLGQGPQFIFQYYEKEERGRGNFPDRFSARQFPNYSSELNVNALLLGDSALYLCARTLGQGKVFAEQYFGPGTRLTVT.

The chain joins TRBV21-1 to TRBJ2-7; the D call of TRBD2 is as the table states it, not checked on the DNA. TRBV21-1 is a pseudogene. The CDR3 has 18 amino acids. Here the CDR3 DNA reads TGTGCCAGCAGCAAAGCTTCGGGCCAGCGGGGGACCCCCTACGAGCAGTACTTC. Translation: CASSKASGQRGTPYEQYF.

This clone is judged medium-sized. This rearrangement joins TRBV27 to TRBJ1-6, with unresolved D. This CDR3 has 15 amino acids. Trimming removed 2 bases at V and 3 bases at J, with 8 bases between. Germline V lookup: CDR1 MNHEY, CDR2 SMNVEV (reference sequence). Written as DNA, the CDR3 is TGTGCCAGCAGTTTAGCCGAGTTCTATAATTCACCCCTCCACTTT. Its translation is CASSLAEFYNSPLHF.

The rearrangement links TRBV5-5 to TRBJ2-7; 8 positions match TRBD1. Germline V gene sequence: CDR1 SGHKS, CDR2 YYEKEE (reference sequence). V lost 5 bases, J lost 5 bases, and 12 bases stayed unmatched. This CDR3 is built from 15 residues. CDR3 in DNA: TGTGCCAGCAGTCTTACCCGGGACAGGTACCACGAGCAGTACTTC. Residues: CASSLTRDRYHEQYF. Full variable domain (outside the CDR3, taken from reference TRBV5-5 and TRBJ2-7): DAGVTQSPTHLIKTRGQQVTLRCSPISGHKSVSWYQQVLGQGPQFIFQYYEKEERGRGNFPDRFSARQFPNYSSELNVNALLLGDSALYLCASSLTRDRYHEQYFGPGTRLTVT.

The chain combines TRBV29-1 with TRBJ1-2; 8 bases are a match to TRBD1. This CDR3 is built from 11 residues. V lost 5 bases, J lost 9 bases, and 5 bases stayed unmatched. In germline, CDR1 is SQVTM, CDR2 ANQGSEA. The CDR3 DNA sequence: TGCAGCGTTCTAGACAGGGGAAGCTACACCTTC. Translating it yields CSVLDRGSYTF.

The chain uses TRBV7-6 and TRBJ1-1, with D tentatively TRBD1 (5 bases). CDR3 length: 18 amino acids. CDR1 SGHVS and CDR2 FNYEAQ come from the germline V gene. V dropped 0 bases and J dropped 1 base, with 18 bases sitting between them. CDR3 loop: CASSLASNSRGGNTEAFF. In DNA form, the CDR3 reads TGTGCCAGCAGCTTAGCCTCCAACAGCCGTGGGGGGAACACTGAAGCTTTCTTT.

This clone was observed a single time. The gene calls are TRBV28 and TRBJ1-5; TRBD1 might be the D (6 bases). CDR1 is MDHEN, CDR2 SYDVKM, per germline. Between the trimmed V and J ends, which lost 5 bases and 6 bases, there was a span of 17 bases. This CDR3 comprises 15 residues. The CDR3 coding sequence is TGTGCCAGCAGTATAACAGGGTTTGTGTTTCAGCCCCAGCATTTT. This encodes CASSITGFVFQPQHF. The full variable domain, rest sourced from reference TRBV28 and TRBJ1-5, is DVKVTQSSRYLVKRTGEKVFLECVQDMDHENMFWYRQDPGLGLRLIYFSYDVKMKEKGDIPEGYSVSREKKERFSLILESASTNQTSMYLCASSITGFVFQPQHFGDGTRLSIL.

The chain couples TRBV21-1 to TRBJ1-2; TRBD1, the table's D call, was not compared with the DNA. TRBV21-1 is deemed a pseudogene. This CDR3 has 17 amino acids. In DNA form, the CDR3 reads TGTGCCAGCAGCACCAGGACAGGGAAAAGAGCTAACTATGGCTACACCTTC. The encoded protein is CASSTRTGKRANYGYTF.

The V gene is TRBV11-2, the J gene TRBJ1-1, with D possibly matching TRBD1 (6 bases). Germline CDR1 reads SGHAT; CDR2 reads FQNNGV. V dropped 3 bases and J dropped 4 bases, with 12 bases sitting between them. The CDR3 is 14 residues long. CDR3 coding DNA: TGTGCCAGCAGCTTTCCAGGGGAGACCACTGAAGCTTTCTTT. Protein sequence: CASSFPGETTEAFF.

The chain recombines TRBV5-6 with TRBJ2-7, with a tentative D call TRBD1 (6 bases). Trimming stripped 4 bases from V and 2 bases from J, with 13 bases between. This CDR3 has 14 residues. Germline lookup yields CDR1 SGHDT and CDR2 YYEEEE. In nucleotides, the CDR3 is TGTGCCAGCAGCACCGAGACAGGTACCTACGAGCAGTACTTC. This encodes CASSTETGTYEQYF.

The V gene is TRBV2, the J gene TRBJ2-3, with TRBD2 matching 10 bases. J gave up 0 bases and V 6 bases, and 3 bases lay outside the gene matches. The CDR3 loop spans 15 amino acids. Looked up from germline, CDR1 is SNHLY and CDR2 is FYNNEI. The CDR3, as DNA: TGTGCCAGCAGCAGCGGGGGGGCTAGCACAGATACGCAGTATTTT. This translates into CASSSGGASTDTQYF. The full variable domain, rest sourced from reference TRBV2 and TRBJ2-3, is EPEVTQTPSHQVTQMGQEVILRCVPISNHLYFYWYRQILGQKVEFLVSFYNNEISEKSEIFDDQFSVERPDGSNFTLKIRSTKLEDSAMYFCASSSGGASTDTQYFGPGTRLTVL.

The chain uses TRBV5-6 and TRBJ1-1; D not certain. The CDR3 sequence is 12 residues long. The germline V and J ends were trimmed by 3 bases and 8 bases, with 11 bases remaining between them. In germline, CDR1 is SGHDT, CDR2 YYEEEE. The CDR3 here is CASSSRSLEAFF. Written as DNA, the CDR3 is TGTGCCAGCAGCTCGAGGTCACTGGAAGCTTTCTTT.

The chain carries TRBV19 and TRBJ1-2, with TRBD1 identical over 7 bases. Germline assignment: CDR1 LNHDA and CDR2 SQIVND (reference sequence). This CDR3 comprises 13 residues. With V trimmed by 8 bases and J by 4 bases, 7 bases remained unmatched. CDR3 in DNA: TGTGCCAGTTACAGGGGTTTTTTCTATGGCTACACCTTC. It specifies CASYRGFFYGYTF.

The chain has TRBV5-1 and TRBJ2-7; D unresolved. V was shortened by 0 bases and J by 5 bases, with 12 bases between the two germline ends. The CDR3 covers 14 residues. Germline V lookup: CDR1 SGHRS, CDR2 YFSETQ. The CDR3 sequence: CASSLVGVEDEQYF. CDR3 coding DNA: TGCGCCAGCAGCTTGGTTGGGGTCGAGGACGAGCAGTACTTC.

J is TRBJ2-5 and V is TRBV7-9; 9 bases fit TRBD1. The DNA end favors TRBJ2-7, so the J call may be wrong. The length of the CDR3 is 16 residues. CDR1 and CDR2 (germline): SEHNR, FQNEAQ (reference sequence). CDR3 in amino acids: CASSLIGTGSFYEQYF. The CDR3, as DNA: TGTGCCAGCAGCCTTATTGGGACAGGGTCATTCTACGAGCAGTACTTC.

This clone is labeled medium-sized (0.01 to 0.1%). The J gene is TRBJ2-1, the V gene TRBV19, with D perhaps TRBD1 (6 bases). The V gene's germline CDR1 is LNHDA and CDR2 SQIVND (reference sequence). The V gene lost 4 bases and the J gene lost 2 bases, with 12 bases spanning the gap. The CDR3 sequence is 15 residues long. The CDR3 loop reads CASSRLGDTYNEQFF. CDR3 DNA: TGTGCCAGTAGTAGGTTGGGGGACACCTACAATGAGCAGTTCTTC.

This CDR3 is CASSANTEAFF. The CDR3 DNA is TGTGCCAGCAGTGCAAACACTGAAGCTTTCTTT. The genes are TRBV6-6 and TRBJ1-1; no clear D. The CDR3 runs to 11 residues. V gave up 5 bases and J gave up 2 bases, with 3 bases separating them. CDR1 is MNHNY and CDR2 is SVGAGI in the germline V gene (reference sequence).

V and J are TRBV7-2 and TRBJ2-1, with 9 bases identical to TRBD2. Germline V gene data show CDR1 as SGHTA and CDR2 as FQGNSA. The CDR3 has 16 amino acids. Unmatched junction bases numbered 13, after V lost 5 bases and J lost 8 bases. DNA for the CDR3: TGTGCCAGCAGCCCTTCCTTTGCGGGGGGGCGGTATGAGCAGTTCTTC. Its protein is CASSPSFAGGRYEQFF.

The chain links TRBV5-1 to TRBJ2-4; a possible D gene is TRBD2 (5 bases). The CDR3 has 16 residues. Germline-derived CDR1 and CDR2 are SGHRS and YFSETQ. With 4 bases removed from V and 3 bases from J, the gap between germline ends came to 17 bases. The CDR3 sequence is CASSLRESGDKNIQYF. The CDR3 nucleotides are TGCGCCAGCAGCCTCCGGGAATCTGGGGACAAAAACATTCAGTACTTC.

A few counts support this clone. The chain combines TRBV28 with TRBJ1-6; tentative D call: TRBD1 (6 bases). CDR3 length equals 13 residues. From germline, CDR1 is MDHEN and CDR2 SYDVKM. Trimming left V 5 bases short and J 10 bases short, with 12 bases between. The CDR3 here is CASSQDGGSPLHF. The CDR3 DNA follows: TGTGCCAGCAGTCAAGACGGGGGCTCACCCCTCCACTTT.

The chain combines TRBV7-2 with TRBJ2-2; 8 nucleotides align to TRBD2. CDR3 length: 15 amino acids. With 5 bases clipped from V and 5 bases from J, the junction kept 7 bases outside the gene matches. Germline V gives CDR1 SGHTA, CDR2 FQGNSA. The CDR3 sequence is CASSRGLVRTGELFF. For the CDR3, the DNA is TGTGCCAGCAGCCGGGGACTAGTCAGAACCGGGGAGCTGTTTTTT.

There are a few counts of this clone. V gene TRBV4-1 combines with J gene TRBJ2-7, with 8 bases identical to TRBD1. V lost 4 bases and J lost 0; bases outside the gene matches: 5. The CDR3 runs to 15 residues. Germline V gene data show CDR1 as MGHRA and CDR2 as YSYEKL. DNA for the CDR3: TGCGCCAGCAGCCTCGGACAGGGTAACTCCTACGAGCAGTACTTC. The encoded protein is CASSLGQGNSYEQYF.

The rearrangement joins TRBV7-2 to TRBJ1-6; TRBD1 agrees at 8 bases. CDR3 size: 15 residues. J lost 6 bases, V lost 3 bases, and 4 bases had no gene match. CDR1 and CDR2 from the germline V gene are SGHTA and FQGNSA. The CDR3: CASSFIRGPNSPLHF. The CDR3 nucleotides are TGTGCCAGCAGCTTCATCAGGGGGCCTAATTCACCCCTCCACTTT. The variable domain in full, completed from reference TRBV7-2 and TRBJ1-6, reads GAGVSQSPSNKVTEKGKDVELRCDPISGHTALYWYRQSLGQGLEFLIYFQGNSAPDKSGLPSDRFSAERTGGSVSTLTIQRTQQEDSAVYLCASSFIRGPNSPLHFGNGTRLTVT.

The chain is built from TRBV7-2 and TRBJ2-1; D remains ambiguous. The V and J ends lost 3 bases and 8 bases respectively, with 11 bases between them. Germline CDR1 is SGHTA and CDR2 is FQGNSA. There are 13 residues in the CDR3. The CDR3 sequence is CASSFQPWDEQFF. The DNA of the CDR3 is TGTGCCAGCAGCTTTCAACCCTGGGATGAGCAGTTCTTC.

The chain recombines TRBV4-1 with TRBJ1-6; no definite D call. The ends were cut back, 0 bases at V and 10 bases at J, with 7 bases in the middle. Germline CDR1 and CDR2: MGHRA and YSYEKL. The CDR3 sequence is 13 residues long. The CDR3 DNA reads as TGCGCCAGCAGCCAAGATGCGTACTCACCCCTCCACTTT. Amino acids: CASSQDAYSPLHF.